Listed below are T cell receptor beta chains from one sample, sequenced in a study of metastatic and nonmetastatic thyroid tumors. From the PCR reads, TCRdb re-called clones with MiXCR. Of about 19,000 clones listed, around a sixth are singletons. Sequenced sample: blood. These receptors all come from a male donor with papillary thyroid cancer or a benign thyroid nodule (not recorded which). Some clones in this sample may be carry-over from other donors' samples. The CDR3 runs from the conserved cysteine through the conserved F or W. A D gene is named only where the DNA matches it firmly. A clone size is listed for some rows: how often the clone was seen (once, few, many), or a class if it is expanded.

j_gene: TRBJ2-7
d_gene: .
abundance: .
v_gene: TRBV5-6
CDR3nt: TGTGCCAGCAGCTTGGCCGAACAGGAGTACGAGCAGTACTTC
CDR3aa: CASSLAEQEYEQYF

j_gene: TRBJ1-2
d_gene: TRBD1
abundance: .
v_gene: TRBV18
CDR3nt: TGTGCCAGCTCACCGCAGCAGGGGGATGGCTACACCTTC
CDR3aa: CASSPQQGDGYTF

j_gene: TRBJ2-3
d_gene: TRBD2
abundance: medium-sized
v_gene: TRBV7-2
CDR3nt: TGTGCCAGCAGCTTAAGGGCTACTAGCGGGAGGGTGGCAGATACGCAGTATTTT
CDR3aa: CASSLRATSGRVADTQYF

j_gene: TRBJ2-3
d_gene: TRBD2
abundance: many
v_gene: TRBV10-3
CDR3nt: TGTGCCATCTGTTCTAGCGGGAGTCCCGATACGCAGTATTTT
CDR3aa: CAICSSGSPDTQYF

j_gene: TRBJ1-1
d_gene: .
abundance: .
v_gene: TRBV11-3
CDR3nt: TGTGCCAGCAGCTTAGGGGGAACGACTGCTTTCTTT
CDR3aa: CASSLGGTTAFF

j_gene: TRBJ2-7
d_gene: .
abundance: .
v_gene: TRBV27
CDR3nt: TGTGCCAGTCAATACTCTCAGGGCTACGAGCAGTACTTC
CDR3aa: CASQYSQGYEQYF

j_gene: TRBJ2-2
d_gene: .
abundance: many
v_gene: TRBV27
CDR3nt: TGTGCCAGCAGTTTACTGGGAGTTCGGGCATCCGGGGAGCTGTTTTTT
CDR3aa: CASSLLGVRASGELFF

j_gene: TRBJ2-1
d_gene: TRBD2
abundance: once
v_gene: TRBV7-3
CDR3nt: TGTGCCAGCAGCTTAAGACTAGCGGGGGGTCGTGATGAGCAGCTCTTC
CDR3aa: CASSLRLAGGRDEQLF

j_gene: TRBJ1-3
d_gene: TRBD1
abundance: many
v_gene: TRBV9
CDR3nt: TGTGCCAGCAGCTTTCAGGGGGCAAGGGGAAACACCATATATTTT
CDR3aa: CASSFQGARGNTIYF

j_gene: TRBJ1-3
d_gene: .
abundance: many
v_gene: TRBV2
CDR3nt: TGTGCCAGTCTGAAGGATAGCTCTGGAAACACCATATATTTT
CDR3aa: CASLKDSSGNTIYF

j_gene: TRBJ2-4
d_gene: .
abundance: many
v_gene: TRBV28
CDR3nt: TGTGCCAGCAGTTTGAGCCGCCTTGCCAAAAACATTCAGTACTTC
CDR3aa: CASSLSRLAKNIQYF

j_gene: TRBJ2-7
d_gene: TRBD2
abundance: .
v_gene: TRBV28
CDR3nt: TGTGGCAGCACTCCCGGGGGGGGCCTGTACGAGCAGTACTTC
CDR3aa: CGSTPGGGLYEQYF

j_gene: TRBJ2-2
d_gene: .
abundance: medium-sized
v_gene: TRBV11-2
CDR3nt: TGTGCCAGCAGCCCCACCTGGGGCACGAACACCGGGGAGCTGTTTTTT
CDR3aa: CASSPTWGTNTGELFF

j_gene: TRBJ1-1
d_gene: .
abundance: many
v_gene: TRBV25-1
CDR3nt: TGTGCCAGCAGTACAAGCAACCGGGGCGCCCCCGCTTTCTTT
CDR3aa: CASSTSNRGAPAFF

j_gene: TRBJ2-3
d_gene: TRBD1
abundance: many
v_gene: TRBV6-1
CDR3nt: TGTGCCAGCGGGACAGGGAGAGATACGCAGTATTTT
CDR3aa: CASGTGRDTQYF

j_gene: TRBJ1-6
d_gene: .
abundance: many
v_gene: TRBV6-5
CDR3nt: TGTGCCAGCAGTTACTCGACCGACGGCCCTAATTCACCCCTCCACTTT
CDR3aa: CASSYSTDGPNSPLHF

j_gene: TRBJ2-7
d_gene: .
abundance: .
v_gene: TRBV20-1
CDR3nt: TGCAGTGCTCTACGGTCTTCCTACGAGCAGTACTTC
CDR3aa: CSALRSSYEQYF

j_gene: TRBJ2-1
d_gene: .
abundance: many
v_gene: TRBV20-1
CDR3nt: TGCAGTGCAACCGGGGACTCGGATGAGCAGTTCTTC
CDR3aa: CSATGDSDEQFF

j_gene: TRBJ1-5
d_gene: TRBD1
abundance: .
v_gene: TRBV12-3/TRBV12-4
CDR3nt: TGTGCCAGCTCAGGACAGGGGAGAGATCAGCCCCAGCATTTT
CDR3aa: CASSGQGRDQPQHF

j_gene: TRBJ2-1
d_gene: .
abundance: many
v_gene: TRBV14
CDR3nt: TGTGCCAGCAGCCTTCTCCGGGACTCTTTCTACAATGAGCAGTTCTTC
CDR3aa: CASSLLRDSFYNEQFF

j_gene: TRBJ1-5
d_gene: TRBD1
abundance: many
v_gene: TRBV28
CDR3nt: TGTGCCAGCAGTTACGCCGGGACAGGGGATGACGGCAATCAGCCCCAGCATTTT
CDR3aa: CASSYAGTGDDGNQPQHF

j_gene: TRBJ2-3
d_gene: .
abundance: many
v_gene: TRBV24-1
CDR3nt: TGTGCCACCAGTGACGGGTTAGATACGCAGTATTTT
CDR3aa: CATSDGLDTQYF

j_gene: TRBJ1-1
d_gene: TRBD1
abundance: many
v_gene: TRBV7-9
CDR3nt: TGTGCCAGCAGCCCCGGACAGGGGTGGAGGACTGAAGCTTTCTTT
CDR3aa: CASSPGQGWRTEAFF